These 20 T cell receptor beta chains originate from one sample sequenced in a study of shared clonotypes between healthy human individuals. Method: immunoSEQ multiplex PCR; TCRdb's copy keeps in-frame clones and lacks some. The data hold around 640,000 clones, with approximately 96% observed a single time. Naive CD8 cells comprised CD45RO-negative, CCR7-positively selected cells, excluding terminally differentiated effector memory CD45RA+ cells. Sequencing used naive CD8+ T cells sorted from blood. The receptors shown here come from a woman in her twenties or thirties in good health.

This sequence joins TRBV6-5 and TRBJ1-1; the D gene is possibly TRBD1 (5 bases). V was cut by 5 bases and J by 1 base, with 11 bases left in between. This CDR3 has 14 amino acids. The germline gives CDR1 MNHEY, CDR2 SVGAGI. In DNA, the CDR3 is TGTGCCAGCAGTACGGGGCCGGAGAACACTGAAGCTTTCTTT. It translates to CASSTGPENTEAFF.

This chain uses TRBV2 with TRBJ2-2, with D uncertain. Germline loops: CDR1 SNHLY, CDR2 FYNNEI. V was shortened by 7 bases and J by 1 base, with 7 bases between the two germline ends. The CDR3 spans 13 residues. In nucleotides, the CDR3 is TGTGCCAGCACGTTCCTGAACACCGGGGAGCTGTTTTTT. It yields the protein CASTFLNTGELFF.

The chain has TRBV19 and TRBJ2-2; D is unclear. V lost 8 bases to trimming and J lost 4 bases, with 17 bases between them. The germline CDR1 and CDR2 sequences are LNHDA and SQIVND (reference sequence). This CDR3 has 15 residues. The CDR3 nucleotides are TGTGCCAGTGCCGCACTGACATTGGGCACCGGGGAGCTGTTTTTT. It encodes CASAALTLGTGELFF.

This chain links TRBV4-1 with TRBJ2-3; 7 bases are shared with TRBD1. Germline V gene sequence: CDR1 MGHRA, CDR2 YSYEKL. Germline trimming cut 3 bases from V and 0 bases from J; bases unmatched to any gene: 6. The CDR3 totals 16 residues. The CDR3, as DNA: TGCGCCAGCAGCCACGACCCGGGACAGAGCACAGATACGCAGTATTTT. This translates into CASSHDPGQSTDTQYF.

Concerning this clone: The same CDR3 can be traced to other DNA sequences in this sample. This chain links TRBV5-6 with TRBJ2-3; TRBD2 matches at 9 bases. V gave up 2 bases and J gave up 0 bases; unmatched junction bases: 4. This CDR3 contains 16 residues. Germline-derived CDR1 and CDR2 are SGHDT and YYEEEE. The CDR3, as DNA: TGTGCCAGCAGCTTAGGCCTAGCGGGAAGCACAGATACGCAGTATTTT. It translates to CASSLGLAGSTDTQYF. The whole variable domain, remainder taken from reference TRBV5-6 and TRBJ2-3, is DAGVTQSPTHLIKTRGQQVTLRCSPKSGHDTVSWYQQALGQGPQFIFQYYEEEERQRGNFPDRFSGHQFPNYSSELNVNALLLGDSALYLCASSLGLAGSTDTQYFGPGTRLTVL.

V gene TRBV6-1 combines with J gene TRBJ2-1; D not certain. CDR1 is MNHNS, CDR2 SASEGT, per germline. V was cut by 2 bases and J by 14 bases, with 19 bases left in between. The CDR3 is made up of 14 amino acids. The CDR3 protein is CASSELSVLPREFF. For the CDR3, the DNA is TGTGCCAGCAGTGAACTCTCTGTACTACCGAGAGAGTTCTTC.

The genes are TRBV12-5 and TRBJ1-1; 8 bases map to TRBD1. The junction had 6 bases not matched to a gene; V was cut back by 6 bases and J by 3 bases. Per germline, CDR1 LGHNT and CDR2 FRNRAP. This CDR3 is built from 14 residues. The CDR3 nucleotides read TGTGCTAGTGGGCCAGGACAGGGAGACACTGAAGCTTTCTTT. It translates to CASGPGQGDTEAFF. The full variable domain, in which reference TRBV12-5 and TRBJ1-1 provide the parts outside the CDR3, is DARVTQTPRHKVTEMGQEVTMRCQPILGHNTVFWYRQTMMQGLELLAYFRNRAPLDDSGMPKDRFSAEMPDATLATLKIQPSEPRDSAVYFCASGPGQGDTEAFFGQGTRLTVV.

The CDR3 is CASSGLAGGYNEQFF. The DNA for the CDR3 is TGTGCCAGCAGCGGACTAGCGGGAGGATACAATGAGCAGTTCTTC. The V and J genes are TRBV9 and TRBJ2-1, with 13 bases that match TRBD2. The germline gives CDR1 SGDLS, CDR2 YYNGEE. The ends lost 3 bases at V and 4 bases at J; junction bases unmatched: 1. This CDR3 spans 15 amino acids.

The V gene is TRBV7-9, the J gene TRBJ1-1; no firm D call. Germline CDR1 reads SEHNR; CDR2 reads FQNEAQ (reference sequence). The CDR3 contains 12 residues. Trimming stripped 5 bases from V and 5 bases from J, with 9 bases between. CDR3 bases: TGTGCCAGCAGCCACATGGGTACTGAAGCTTTCTTT. Protein: CASSHMGTEAFF.

This clone showed up just a few times. This rearrangement joins TRBV18 to TRBJ1-4; D unclear. The CDR3 is 15 amino acids. Germline V lookup: CDR1 KGHSH, CDR2 LQKENI. Trimming took off 3 bases at V and 0 bases at J, with 8 bases between the two ends. For the CDR3, the DNA is TGTGCCAGCTCACCCGACTCTGCAACTAATGAAAAACTGTTTTTT. Translated, it gives CASSPDSATNEKLFF.

V is TRBV5-8 and J is TRBJ2-1; D uncertain. The germline V gene encodes CDR1 SGHTS and CDR2 YDEGEE. The CDR3 consists of 15 residues. V lost 4 bases to trimming and J lost 0 bases, with 11 bases between them. The DNA for the CDR3 is TGTGCCAGCAGCCTGACACCGAGCTCCTACAATGAGCAGTTCTTC. Translation: CASSLTPSSYNEQFF.

The V call is TRBV7-9, the J call TRBJ2-1; tentatively, D is TRBD2 (7 bases). This CDR3 comprises 12 residues. Germline loops: CDR1 SEHNR, CDR2 FQNEAQ (reference sequence). V was trimmed by 3 bases and J by 14 bases, leaving 14 bases between them. The CDR3 loop is CASSFSGAGEFF. CDR3 sequence (DNA): TGTGCCAGCAGCTTCTCAGGGGCGGGAGAGTTCTTC.

V is TRBV5-6 and J is TRBJ2-2; D not certain. Deletions cut 3 bases from V and 5 bases from J, with 14 bases between. The CDR3 length is 15 residues. The germline CDR1 and CDR2 sequences are SGHDT and YYEEEE. This CDR3 is CASSSMSWGTGELFF. CDR3 sequence (DNA): TGTGCCAGCAGCTCGATGAGTTGGGGAACCGGGGAGCTGTTTTTT.

This chain links TRBV5-1 with TRBJ2-7, with D possibly matching TRBD2 (5 bases). The CDR3 runs to 13 residues. Germline CDR1 and CDR2: SGHRS and YFSETQ. V lost 3 bases and J 3 bases, leaving 10 bases between the germline ends. CDR3 coding DNA: TGCGCCAGCAGCTCCTCGGGATTCTACGAGCAGTACTTC. Amino acids: CASSSSGFYEQYF.

V usage is TRBV2 and J usage is TRBJ1-4; 9 bases agree with TRBD1. Germline CDR1 is SNHLY and CDR2 is FYNNEI. The CDR3 loop spans 17 amino acids. V dropped 5 bases and J dropped 6; count of bases not matched to a gene: 13. The CDR3 sequence: CASSTGTGSIQHEKLFF. The CDR3 DNA is TGTGCCAGCAGTACCGGGACAGGGAGTATTCAGCATGAAAAACTGTTTTTT.

The chain links TRBV14 to TRBJ1-1; maybe TRBD1 (5 bases). Germline V gene data show CDR1 as SGHDN and CDR2 as FVKESK. The length of the CDR3 is 18 residues. Deletions cut 4 bases from V and 0 bases from J, with 21 bases between. The CDR3 DNA follows: TGTGCCAGCAGCCCACGGGGTGGGGCAGTTAACATGAACACTGAAGCTTTCTTT. Translating gives CASSPRGGAVNMNTEAFF. The variable domain in full, with the rest retrieved from reference TRBV14 and TRBJ1-1, is EAGVTQFPSHSVIEKGQTVTLRCDPISGHDNLYWYRRVMGKEIKFLLHFVKESKQDESGMPNNRFLAERTGGTYSTLKVQPAELEDSGVYFCASSPRGGAVNMNTEAFFGQGTRLTVV.

The chain joins TRBV5-1 to TRBJ2-5, with D possibly being TRBD2 (5 bases). This CDR3 contains 14 residues. Germline CDR1 reads SGHRS; CDR2 reads YFSETQ. Trimming shortened V by 3 bases and J by 0 bases, and 9 bases separated the two germline ends. In DNA form, the CDR3 reads TGCGCCAGCAGCTGGACTGCAGACCAAGAGACCCAGTACTTC. The encoded protein is CASSWTADQETQYF.

This clone was seen just once. As DNA, the CDR3 is TGTGCCAGCAGCTTTTTGGGCAACGAGCAGTACTTC. Translating gives CASSFLGNEQYF. The V gene is TRBV11-2, the J gene TRBJ2-7; D call uncertain. In germline, CDR1 is SGHAT, CDR2 FQNNGV. Trimming took off 3 bases at V and 5 bases at J, with 8 bases between the two ends. CDR3 length equals 12 residues.

The chain links TRBV15 to TRBJ1-5; no clear D. The CDR3 contains 14 residues. V was clipped by 2 bases and J by 3 bases, with 8 bases between them. CDR1 and CDR2 from the germline V gene are LNHNV and YYDKDF (reference sequence). CDR3 in DNA: TGTGCCACCAGCAGACAGAAGACCAATCAGCCCCAGCATTTT. Its protein is CATSRQKTNQPQHF.

As for this clone: The sample contains more than one DNA sequence encoding this CDR3. The V call is TRBV28, the J call TRBJ2-7; D may be TRBD2 (5 bases). Germline V gene sequence: CDR1 MDHEN, CDR2 SYDVKM. The CDR3 has 14 amino acids. Trimming took off 2 bases at V and 0 bases at J, with 8 bases between the two ends. The CDR3 is CASSLAGSSYEQYF. CDR3 nucleotide sequence: TGTGCCAGCAGTTTAGCGGGTAGCTCCTACGAGCAGTACTTC.